This TCR beta chain emerged from a study of cytomegalovirus exposure and HLA in healthy donors. With 6 bases removed from V and 5 bases from J, the gap between germline ends came to 13 bases. The CDR3 length is 14 residues. Germline V gene data show CDR1 as SNHLY and CDR2 as FYNNEI. PCR used 60 Vbeta primers and 13 Jbeta primers. The method was immunoSEQ multiplex PCR; TCRdb's version includes in-frame clones alone and lacks a portion of them. The data show over 100,000 clones, with about 70% seen just once and around 12% held by the top ten. The rearrangement links TRBV2 to TRBJ2-2; weak D call: TRBD1 (6 bases). The receptor comes from a middle-aged woman in good health and CMV-seropositive. Sequencing used PBMCs. The CDR3 region has the DNA TGTGCCAGCAGCTGGAAAGGGGGAACCGGGGAGCTGTTTTTT. Translation: CASSWKGGTGELFF.